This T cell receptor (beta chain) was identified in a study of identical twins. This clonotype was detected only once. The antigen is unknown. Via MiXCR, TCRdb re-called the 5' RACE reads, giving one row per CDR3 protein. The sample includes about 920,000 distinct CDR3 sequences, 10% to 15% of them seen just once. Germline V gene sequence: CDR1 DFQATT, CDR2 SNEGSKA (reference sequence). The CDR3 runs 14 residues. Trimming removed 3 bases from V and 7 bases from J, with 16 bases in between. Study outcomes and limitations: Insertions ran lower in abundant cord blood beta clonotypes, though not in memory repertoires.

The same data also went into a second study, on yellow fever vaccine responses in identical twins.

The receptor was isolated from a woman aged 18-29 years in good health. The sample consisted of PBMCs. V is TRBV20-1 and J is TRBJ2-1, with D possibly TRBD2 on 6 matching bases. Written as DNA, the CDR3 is TGCAGTGCTAGTGAGCGGGTGCTACAGAATGAGCAGTTCTTC. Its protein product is CSASERVLQNEQFF.